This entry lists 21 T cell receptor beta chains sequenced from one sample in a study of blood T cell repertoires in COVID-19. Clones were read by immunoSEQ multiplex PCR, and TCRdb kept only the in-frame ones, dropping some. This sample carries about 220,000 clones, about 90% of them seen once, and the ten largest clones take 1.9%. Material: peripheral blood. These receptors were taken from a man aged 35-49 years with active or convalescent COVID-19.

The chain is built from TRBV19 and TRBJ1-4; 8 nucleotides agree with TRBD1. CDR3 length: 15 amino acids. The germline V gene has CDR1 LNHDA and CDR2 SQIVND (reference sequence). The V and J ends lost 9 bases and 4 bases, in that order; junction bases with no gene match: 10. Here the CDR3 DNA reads TGTGCCAGCTCAAGGGACAGGCGATATAATGAAAAACTGTTTTTT. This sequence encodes CASSRDRRYNEKLFF.

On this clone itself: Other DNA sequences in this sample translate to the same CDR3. This CDR3 is CASSLRGQPQHF. Written as DNA, the CDR3 is TGTGCCAGCAGTTTACGAGGTCAGCCCCAGCATTTT. The chain recombines TRBV28 with TRBJ1-5; D is undetermined. Trimming stripped 2 bases from V and 6 bases from J, with 5 bases between. The CDR3 is made up of 12 amino acids. Germline lookup yields CDR1 MDHEN and CDR2 SYDVKM.

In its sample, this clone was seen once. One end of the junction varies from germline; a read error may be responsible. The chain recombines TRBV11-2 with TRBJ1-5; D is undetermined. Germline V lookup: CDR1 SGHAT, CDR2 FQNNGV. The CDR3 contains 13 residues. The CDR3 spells CASSSPGKQPQHF. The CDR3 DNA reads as TGTGCCAGCAGCTCTCCAGGCAAGCAGCCCCAGCATTTT.

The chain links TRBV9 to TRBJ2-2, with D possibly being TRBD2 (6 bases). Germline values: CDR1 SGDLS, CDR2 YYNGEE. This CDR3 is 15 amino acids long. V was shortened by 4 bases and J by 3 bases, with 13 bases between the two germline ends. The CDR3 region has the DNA TGTGCCAGCAGCTCCGGGACTCTCGACACCGGGGAGCTGTTTTTT. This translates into CASSSGTLDTGELFF.

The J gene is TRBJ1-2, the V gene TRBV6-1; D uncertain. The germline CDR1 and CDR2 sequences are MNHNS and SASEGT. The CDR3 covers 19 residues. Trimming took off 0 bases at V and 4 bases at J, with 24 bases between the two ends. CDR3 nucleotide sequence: TGTGCCAGCAGTGAAGCGCGGGGATGGGATCTCCCTTCTAGCTATGGCTACACCTTC. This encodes CASSEARGWDLPSSYGYTF.

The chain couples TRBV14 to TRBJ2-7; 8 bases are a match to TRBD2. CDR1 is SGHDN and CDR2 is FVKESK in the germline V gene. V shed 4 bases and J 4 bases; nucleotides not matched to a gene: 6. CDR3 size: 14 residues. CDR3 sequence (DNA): TGTGCCAGCAGCCGAGGACTAGCCGGATACGAGCAGTACTTC. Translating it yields CASSRGLAGYEQYF. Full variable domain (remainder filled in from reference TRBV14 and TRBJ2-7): EAGVTQFPSHSVIEKGQTVTLRCDPISGHDNLYWYRRVMGKEIKFLLHFVKESKQDESGMPNNRFLAERTGGTYSTLKVQPAELEDSGVYFCASSRGLAGYEQYFGPGTRLTVT.

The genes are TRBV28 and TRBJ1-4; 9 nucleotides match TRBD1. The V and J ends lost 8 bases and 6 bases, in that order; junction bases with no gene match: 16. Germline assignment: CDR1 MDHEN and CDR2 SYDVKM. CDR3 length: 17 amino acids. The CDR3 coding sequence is TGTGCCAGCCTAAGGACAGGGGTTCGGCGGTCGTATGAAAAACTGTTTTTT. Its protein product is CASLRTGVRRSYEKLFF. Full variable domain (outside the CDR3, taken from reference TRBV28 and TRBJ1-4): DVKVTQSSRYLVKRTGEKVFLECVQDMDHENMFWYRQDPGLGLRLIYFSYDVKMKEKGDIPEGYSVSREKKERFSLILESASTNQTSMYLCASLRTGVRRSYEKLFFGSGTQLSVL.

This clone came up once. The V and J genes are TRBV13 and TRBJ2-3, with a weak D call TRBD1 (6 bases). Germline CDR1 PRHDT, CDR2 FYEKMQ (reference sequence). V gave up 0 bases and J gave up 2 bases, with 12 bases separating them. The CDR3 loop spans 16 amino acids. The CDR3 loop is CASSLGWDTPTDTQYF. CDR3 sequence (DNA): TGTGCCAGCAGCTTAGGATGGGACACCCCCACAGATACGCAGTATTTT.

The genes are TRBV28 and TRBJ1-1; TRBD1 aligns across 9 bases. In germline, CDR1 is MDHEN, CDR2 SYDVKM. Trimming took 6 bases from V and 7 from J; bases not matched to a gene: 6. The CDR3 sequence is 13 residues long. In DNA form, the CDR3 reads TGTGCCAGCAGCCATACAGGGGGCGGTGAAGCTTTCTTT. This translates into CASSHTGGGEAFF.

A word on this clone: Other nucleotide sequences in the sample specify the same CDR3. CDR3 protein: CASSLGGGSYGYTF. The CDR3 nucleotides read TGTGCCAGCAGTTTAGGCGGAGGGAGCTATGGCTACACCTTC. V is TRBV27 and J is TRBJ1-2; no reliable D call. Between the trimmed V and J ends, which lost 2 bases and 4 bases, there was a span of 11 bases. CDR1 is MNHEY, CDR2 SMNVEV, per germline (reference sequence). This CDR3 is built from 14 residues.

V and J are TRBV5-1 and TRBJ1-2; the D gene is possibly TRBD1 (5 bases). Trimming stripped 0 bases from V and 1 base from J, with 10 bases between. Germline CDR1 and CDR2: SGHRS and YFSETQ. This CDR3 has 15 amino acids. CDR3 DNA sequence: TGCGCCAGCAGCTTGGCCGTGGGGCATAACTATGGCTACACCTTC. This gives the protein CASSLAVGHNYGYTF.

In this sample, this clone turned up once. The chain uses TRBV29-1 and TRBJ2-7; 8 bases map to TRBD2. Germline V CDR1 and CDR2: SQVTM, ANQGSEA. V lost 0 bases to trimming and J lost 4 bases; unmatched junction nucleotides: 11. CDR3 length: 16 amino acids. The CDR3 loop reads CSVEEASGSRVYEQYF. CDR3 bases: TGCAGCGTTGAAGAAGCCAGCGGGAGTCGAGTATACGAGCAGTACTTC.

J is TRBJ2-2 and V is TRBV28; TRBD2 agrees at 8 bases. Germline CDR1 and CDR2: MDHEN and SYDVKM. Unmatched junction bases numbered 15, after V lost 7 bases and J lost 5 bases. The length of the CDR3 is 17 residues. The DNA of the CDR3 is TGTGCCAGCATCTCGATCTCTGGTTTAGCGGGAACCGGGGAGCTGTTTTTT. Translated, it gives CASISISGLAGTGELFF.

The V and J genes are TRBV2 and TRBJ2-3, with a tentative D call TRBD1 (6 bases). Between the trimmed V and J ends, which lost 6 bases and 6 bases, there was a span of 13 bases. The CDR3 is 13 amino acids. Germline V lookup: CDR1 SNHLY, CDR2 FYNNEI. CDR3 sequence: CASSNEQGDTQYF. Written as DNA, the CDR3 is TGTGCCAGCAGCAACGAGCAGGGGGATACGCAGTATTTT.

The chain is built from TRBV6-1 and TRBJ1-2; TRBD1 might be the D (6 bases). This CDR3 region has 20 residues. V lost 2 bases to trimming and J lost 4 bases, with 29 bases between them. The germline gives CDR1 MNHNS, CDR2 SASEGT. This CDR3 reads CASSELGRGGLRVITYGYTF. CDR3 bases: TGTGCCAGCAGTGAATTGGGTCGGGGGGGCTTACGAGTTATAACCTATGGCTACACCTTC.

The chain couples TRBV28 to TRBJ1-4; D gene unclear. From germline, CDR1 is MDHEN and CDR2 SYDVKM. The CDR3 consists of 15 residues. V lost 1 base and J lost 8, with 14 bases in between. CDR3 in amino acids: CASSLYRGRGEKLFF. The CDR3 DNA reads TGTGCCAGCAGTTTATATCGGGGTCGGGGAGAAAAACTGTTTTTT.

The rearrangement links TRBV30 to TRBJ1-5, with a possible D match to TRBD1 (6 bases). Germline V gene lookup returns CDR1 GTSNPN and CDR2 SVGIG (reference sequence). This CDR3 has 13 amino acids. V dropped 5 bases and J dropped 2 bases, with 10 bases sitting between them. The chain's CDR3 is CAWATGGNQPQHF. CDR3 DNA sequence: TGTGCCTGGGCGACAGGCGGCAATCAGCCCCAGCATTTT. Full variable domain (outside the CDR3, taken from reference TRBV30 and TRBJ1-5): SQTIHQWPATLVQPVGSPLSLECTVEGTSNPNLYWYRQAAGRGLQLLFYSVGIGQISSEVPQNLSASRPQDRQFILSSKKLLLSDSGFYLCAWATGGNQPQHFGDGTRLSIL.

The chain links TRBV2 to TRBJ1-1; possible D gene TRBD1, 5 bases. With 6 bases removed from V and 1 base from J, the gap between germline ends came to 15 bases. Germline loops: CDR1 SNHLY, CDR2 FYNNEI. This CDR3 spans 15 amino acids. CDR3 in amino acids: CASSDGSGPNTEAFF. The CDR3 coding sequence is TGTGCCAGCAGCGACGGTTCAGGGCCGAACACTGAAGCTTTCTTT.

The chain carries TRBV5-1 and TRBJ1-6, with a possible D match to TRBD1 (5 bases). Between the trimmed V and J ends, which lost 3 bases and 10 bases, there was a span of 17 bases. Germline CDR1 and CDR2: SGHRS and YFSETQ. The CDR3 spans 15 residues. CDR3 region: CASSSGREGPSPLHF. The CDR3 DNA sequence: TGCGCCAGCAGCTCGGGGAGGGAGGGACCCTCACCCCTCCACTTT.

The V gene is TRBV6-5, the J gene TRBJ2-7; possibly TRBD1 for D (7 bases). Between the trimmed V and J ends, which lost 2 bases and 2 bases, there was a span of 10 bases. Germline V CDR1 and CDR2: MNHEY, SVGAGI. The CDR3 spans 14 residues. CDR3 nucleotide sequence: TGTGCCAGCAGTTACGACAGGGAGGCCTACGAGCAGTACTTC. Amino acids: CASSYDREAYEQYF.

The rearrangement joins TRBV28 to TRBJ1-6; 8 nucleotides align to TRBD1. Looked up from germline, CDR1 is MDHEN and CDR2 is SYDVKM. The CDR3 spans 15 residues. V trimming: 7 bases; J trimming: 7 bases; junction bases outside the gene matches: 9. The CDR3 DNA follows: TGTGCCAGCATCCTGGACAGGGTGGGAAATTCACCCCTCCACTTT. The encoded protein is CASILDRVGNSPLHF.